The 3 T cell receptor beta chains presented below share a single source sample, sequenced in a study of blood T cell repertoires in COVID-19 (dated by TCRdb to the early 2020s). The library was made by the immunoSEQ multiplex PCR assay. TCRdb mirrors the immuneACCESS table, restricted to in-frame sequences. Some clones are absent from its copies; in checked studies, under half trace to an unresolved V gene, and the reason for the others is unknown. The sample records about 370,000 clones, around nine tenths of which are singletons. Together, the top ten hold 1.5% to 2% of the sample. The sequenced material came from PBMCs or T cells enriched from blood (not recorded which). These TCRs come from a woman in her twenties or thirties who had recovered from COVID-19.

V and J are TRBV5-5 and TRBJ2-6; the D is unclear. V was clipped by 6 bases and J by 1 base, with 8 bases between them. This CDR3 region has 14 residues. CDR1 SGHKS and CDR2 YYEKEE come from the germline V gene (reference sequence). The CDR3 DNA follows: TGTGCCAGCACCCGTCTTTCTGGGGCCAACGTCCTGACTTTC. Its protein product is CASTRLSGANVLTF.

This clone was seen just once. V usage is TRBV5-4 and J usage is TRBJ1-3, with TRBD1 matching over 9 bases. The CDR3 is made up of 16 amino acids. With V trimmed by 4 bases and J by 0 bases, 5 bases remained unmatched. CDR1 SGHNT and CDR2 YYREEE come from the germline V gene (reference sequence). In DNA form, the CDR3 reads TGTGCCAGCAGCGCAGGGACAGGGCGCTCTGGAAACACCATATATTTT. Translated: CASSAGTGRSGNTIYF.

The V and J genes are TRBV19 and TRBJ1-5; a possible D gene is TRBD1 (5 bases). Per the germline V gene, CDR1 is LNHDA and CDR2 is SQIVND (reference sequence). The CDR3 is 14 residues long. With 6 bases removed from V and 3 bases from J, the gap between germline ends came to 12 bases. In DNA form, the CDR3 reads TGTGCCAGTAGGTGGCAGGGCCCCAATCAGCCCCAGCATTTT. Translating gives CASRWQGPNQPQHF.